This T cell receptor (beta chain) came from a study of T cell changes during pregnancy in multiple sclerosis. The CDR3 sequence is 13 residues long. Germline loops: CDR1 MNHEY, CDR2 SVGAGI. V dropped 2 bases and J dropped 6 bases, with 10 bases sitting between them. Generated by immunoSEQ multiplex PCR, the TCRdb table keeps only in-frame clones and is missing some. Of roughly 80,000 clones listed, around nine tenths are singletons. This clone has only a few counts. The J gene is TRBJ1-2, the V gene TRBV6-5; D gene uncertain. The TCR sequence derives from a female donor with multiple sclerosis, enrolled in a pregnancy study. The source material was peripheral blood, sampled before pregnancy. This chain's CDR3 is CASSYITRDGYTF. CDR3 DNA sequence: TGTGCCAGCAGTTACATTACGAGAGATGGCTACACCTTC.